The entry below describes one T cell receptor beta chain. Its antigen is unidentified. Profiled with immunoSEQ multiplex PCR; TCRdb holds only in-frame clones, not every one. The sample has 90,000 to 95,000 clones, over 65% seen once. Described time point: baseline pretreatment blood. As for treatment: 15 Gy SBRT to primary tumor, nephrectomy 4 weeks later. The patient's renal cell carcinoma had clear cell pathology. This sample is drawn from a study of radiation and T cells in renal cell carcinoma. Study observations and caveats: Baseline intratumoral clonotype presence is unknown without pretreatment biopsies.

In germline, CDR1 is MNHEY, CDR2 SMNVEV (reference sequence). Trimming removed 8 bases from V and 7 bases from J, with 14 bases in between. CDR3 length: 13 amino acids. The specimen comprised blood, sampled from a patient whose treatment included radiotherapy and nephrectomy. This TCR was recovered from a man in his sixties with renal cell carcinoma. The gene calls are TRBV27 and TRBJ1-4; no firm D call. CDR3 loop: CASSNLLTEKLFF. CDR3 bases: TGTGCCAGCTCCAATTTGTTGACTGAAAAACTGTTTTTT.